Sequencing of this T cell receptor (beta chain) was carried out in a study of radiation and T cells in renal cell carcinoma. Here immunoSEQ multiplex PCR was the method, and the copy in TCRdb shows in-frame clones only, minus some. The sample includes around 140,000 clones, 86% of them seen just once. Remarks on this clone: Antigen unknown.

Germline loops: CDR1 KGHSH, CDR2 LQKENI. CDR3 length: 16 residues. Trimming removed 0 bases from V and 0 bases from J, with 11 bases in between. The time point here: blood 4 weeks post-SBRT, at nephrectomy. This sample's treatment: 15 Gy SBRT to primary tumor, nephrectomy 4 weeks later. Serial blood draws occurred at baseline and 2 and 4 weeks post-SBRT. Clear cell pathology was present in this patient's renal cell carcinoma. Study results and caveats: From baseline, blood top tumor clonotypes peaked at 2 weeks post-radiation.

The rearrangement joins TRBV18 to TRBJ1-1; weak D call: TRBD1 (5 bases). This specimen was blood, taken from a patient whose treatment included radiotherapy and nephrectomy. The source is a woman between 45 and 60 years old with renal cell carcinoma. The CDR3: CASSPPQGSMNTEAFF. DNA of the CDR3: TGTGCCAGCTCACCACCTCAGGGATCGATGAACACTGAAGCTTTCTTT.